The 4 T cell receptor beta chains below all came from one sample that was sequenced in a study of T cell responses to AZD1222 COVID-19 vaccine (dated by TCRdb to the early 2020s). Library preparation used the immunoSEQ multiplex PCR assay. Here the immuneACCESS table is served through TCRdb, limited to in-frame sequences with V and J called. Missing clones are a known gap in these copies; in checked studies unresolved V genes cover under half, and the rest lacks a known reason. This sample has some 140,000 clones in its table, and around 89% of those were observed once. The ten largest clones represent around 3% of the sample. The sample's time point label is to be understood as: baseline before first vaccination. The source was peripheral blood, collected on day 0 of AZD1222 vaccination. All receptors come from an adult in good health.

This clone was picked up one time. This chain links TRBV11-2 with TRBJ1-2, with TRBD1 matching over 11 bases. V gave up 6 bases and J gave up 4 bases; unmatched junction bases: 10. The CDR3 contains 16 residues. Germline V gives CDR1 SGHAT, CDR2 FQNNGV. CDR3 loop: CASSTTRTGGAYGYTF. CDR3 bases: TGTGCCAGCAGTACCACTCGGACAGGGGGCGCCTATGGCTACACCTTC.

The DNA for the CDR3 is TGTGCCATCAGTGAGGGTTCAACCTGGGAGACCCAGTACTTC. The encoded protein is CAISEGSTWETQYF. The chain carries TRBV10-3 and TRBJ2-5; D remains ambiguous. The V gene lost 2 bases and the J gene lost 5 bases, with 12 bases spanning the gap. The CDR3 spans 14 residues. In germline, CDR1 is ENHRY, CDR2 SYGVKD.

The chain carries TRBV19 and TRBJ2-1, with 9 bases matching TRBD1. This CDR3 spans 13 amino acids. Germline V gives CDR1 LNHDA, CDR2 SQIVND (reference sequence). V lost 10 bases, J lost 5 bases, and 6 bases stayed unmatched. CDR3 nucleotide sequence: TGTGCCACGCTGGGGACAGGGAACAATGAGCAGTTCTTC. It specifies CATLGTGNNEQFF. The variable domain in full, with the rest retrieved from reference TRBV19 and TRBJ2-1, is DGGITQSPKYLFRKEGQNVTLSCEQNLNHDAMYWYRQDPGQGLRLIYYSQIVNDFQKGDIAEGYSVSREKKESFPLTVTSAQKNPTAFYLCATLGTGNNEQFFGPGTRLTVL.

This chain connects TRBV7-9 to TRBJ2-2; D is unclear. Germline CDR1 SEHNR, CDR2 FQNEAQ (reference sequence). The CDR3 is 12 amino acids. V dropped 1 base and J dropped 8 bases, with 5 bases sitting between them. In DNA form, the CDR3 reads TGTGCCAGCAGCTTAGACGTTGGGGAGCTGTTTTTT. Amino acid sequence: CASSLDVGELFF.